This T cell receptor beta chain appears in the sequencing data of a study of blood T cell repertoires in COVID-19. As for the study in general: Specimens from acute and convalescent COVID-19 originated in the United States, Italy and Spain. T cells, B-cell-depleted T cells, or PBMCs provided the cDNA or gDNA that served as material.

Authors' analysis steps: Using reference gene primer amplification, nucleated cell counts were estimated. Assay: immunoSEQ multiplex PCR; the TCRdb copy retains only in-frame clones and omits some. Clonal size and the V and J genes are those of that table, whereas D and trimming came from the DNA. The sample yields about 110,000 clones, about 78% seen once. V dropped 7 bases and J dropped 3 bases, with 6 bases sitting between them. This CDR3 contains 11 residues. The germline CDR1 and CDR2 sequences are SEHNR and FQNEAQ (reference sequence). The TCR comes from a human donor in a cohort sampled during active or convalescent COVID-19. V usage is TRBV7-9 and J usage is TRBJ1-1, with D uncertain. Sequenced: peripheral blood. The CDR3 DNA sequence: TGTGCCAGCACGGCAGACACTGAAGCTTTCTTT. The encoded protein is CASTADTEAFF.